Reported below is one T cell receptor beta chain. No antigen is known for it. The input lacks base qualities; no much larger clone sits a single base away. Between the V and J ends, shortened by 5 bases and 0 bases respectively, the junction contains 18 bases. The cysteine opens and the phenylalanine closes a CDR3 of 17 amino acids. The DNA shown is the 51-base CDR3, in frame from base 1. The germline V gene specifies SGHRS as CDR1 and YFSETQ as CDR2. This specimen comes from a study of blood T cells in healthy people across ages (dated by TCRdb to between 2014 and 2017). For context, the study as a whole: In model experiments, template switching captured roughly one uniquely barcoded TCR beta cDNA molecule for every two T cells. To track age-related changes in TCR beta repertoire diversity, the study relied on deep sequencing normalized with unique cDNA molecular identifiers. The donors were split into four age groups: young (average about 15 years), middle-aged (roughly 39), aged (roughly 65) and long-lived (roughly 88). To avoid experimental bias, donors of different ages were spread randomly across the sequencing lanes. The study analyzed two additional independent replicas of 1 million unique cDNA reads from the same blood draw for two donors, one aged 18 to 30 and one aged 80 or older.

Systemically healthy Caucasian individuals from Russia, approximately 39 in total and aged about 6 to 95 years, were included as donors. Approximately 10 milliliters of peripheral blood were collected from each donor into EDTA-treated Vacutainer tubes. PBMCs were isolated by Ficoll-Paque density-gradient centrifugation, with at least 7 million obtained per sample. Total RNA, at least 6 micrograms per sample, was extracted from PBMCs with Trizol reagent. For every donor, flow cytometry on a PBMC aliquot measured the percentage of naive CD45RAhigh/CD27high T cells. General findings and caveats noted by the study authors: Estimates of total diversity based on one million sequenced T cells were considered lower bounds and underestimates. Because the CMV infection status of the donors was unknown, age-related changes in expanded clonotypes may potentially have been confounded. As age increased, observed TCR beta diversity per million T cells dropped in a roughly linear way, and a significant reduction was already evident by age 40. There was a strong correlation between observed TCR beta diversity and the percentage of naive T cells measured by flow cytometry. Since profiling was done on bulk unsorted PBMCs, naive and antigen-experienced compartments could not be conclusively compared. The long-lived group showed more naive CD4+ T cells, fewer expanded clones and increased TCR diversity than the aged group, suggesting age selection.

The library relied on 5' RACE. Sequencing relied on an Illumina HiSeq 2500. A second about 6 to 11 cycle PCR used a sample-barcoded 5' primer and a J-beta primer mix. A unique molecular identifier was introduced onto each TCR beta cDNA molecule by a template-switch 5' adaptor carrying 12 random nucleotides. Each sample yielded at least 3 million CDR3-containing paired-end reads. First-strand cDNA was synthesized from all RNA with the Mint cDNA synthesis kit, primed by a TRBC-specific oligonucleotide. Following uracil-DNA glycosylase treatment, a first 18-cycle PCR with universal primers M1SS and BC2_uni_R was performed on all cDNA. The authors processed their data as follows. For normalization, 1 million high-quality reads were randomly selected from each sample, with every read carrying a distinct molecular identifier. Instead of being binned into consensus sequences, reads that shared molecular identifiers were thrown out. MiTCR, set to a Q25 quality threshold and the strictest error-elimination algorithm, was used for CDR3 identification, clonotype clustering and error correction. A nonparametric unseen species model with Euler transformation was used to estimate a lower bound on total TCR beta diversity. TCRdb passed the public sequencing reads through fastp at Q25 and MiXCR, retaining productive beta sequences. Rows matching on CDR3 protein sequence are summarized as one entry with the most common DNA and genes. For this entry, the V and J calls and clone size follow TCRdb and not the study's own pipeline. Here the sample has 600,000 or so distinct CDR3 sequences; around 31% occur a single time. Around 16% of the sample is held by the ten biggest clonotypes.

The rearranged segments are TRBV5-1 and TRBJ1-3; possibly the D gene is TRBD1, per 5 matching bases. This clonotype originated in a woman aged 80 or older in good health. The sequencing sample was made of blood. CDR3 loop: CASRDVPSGGSGNTIYF. The DNA sequence is given as TGCGCCAGCAGAGACGTCCCTTCTGGGGGCTCTGGAAACACCATATATTTT. The variable domain in full, with residues beyond the CDR3 obtained from the reference TRBV5-1 and TRBJ1-3 genes, is KAGVTQTPRYLIKTRGQQVTLSCSPISGHRSVSWYQQTPGQGLQFLFEYFSETQRNKGNFPGRFSGRQFSNSRSEMNVSTLELGDSALYLCASRDVPSGGSGNTIYFGEGSWLTVV.